Described below is a single TCR beta chain sequence and its context. Its cognate antigen has yet to be identified. Base qualities are not provided; no much larger clone lies one nucleotide away. The Qiagen DNeasy Kit was used to extract genomic DNA from the sorted cells. The immunoSEQ platform was used for deep sequencing of the TCR beta chain. The original methods were these. Repertoire data analysis was performed with the immunoSEQ Analyzer software. TCRdb obtained this table from immuneACCESS and retained in-frame rearrangements with V and J assigned. These tables miss some clones; where compared with another copy, unresolved V genes account for less than half of the shortfall, and the remainder is unexplained. V, J and clone size reflect that table, while D and trimming were determined from the DNA. The sample profile shows tens of thousands of clones; 82% of them were found once. 24% of the sample goes to the ten largest clones.

This entry is derived from a study of EBV T-cell therapy then PD-1 blockade in nasopharyngeal carcinoma (dated by TCRdb to about 2021). Interpreted using the paper, the treatment or condition label stands for: AdE1-LMPpoly-expanded autologous EBV-specific T-cell therapy followed by anti-PD-1 nivolumab. Source: CD8+ T cells from blood, taken at day -245 from a patient whose treatment included autologous EBV-specific T cells and nivolumab. The clonotype originates from a man in his forties or fifties with nasopharyngeal carcinoma.

The CDR3 corresponds to CASSQEQAGGPYNSPLHF. The sequence in DNA is TGCGCCAGCAGCCAAGAGCAAGCAGGGGGTCCATATAATTCACCCCTCCACTTT. The receptor chain draws on TRBV4-1 and TRBJ1-6; the central 7 bases match TRBD1. The germline V gene sets CDR1 to MGHRA and CDR2 to YSYEKL. The junction shows trimming of 0 bases on V and 4 bases on J, and the gene matches do not reach 9 bases of it. Inclusive of the bounding cysteine and phenylalanine, the CDR3 is 18 residues long. Only CDR3 DNA remains: 54 bases, in frame from the first base.